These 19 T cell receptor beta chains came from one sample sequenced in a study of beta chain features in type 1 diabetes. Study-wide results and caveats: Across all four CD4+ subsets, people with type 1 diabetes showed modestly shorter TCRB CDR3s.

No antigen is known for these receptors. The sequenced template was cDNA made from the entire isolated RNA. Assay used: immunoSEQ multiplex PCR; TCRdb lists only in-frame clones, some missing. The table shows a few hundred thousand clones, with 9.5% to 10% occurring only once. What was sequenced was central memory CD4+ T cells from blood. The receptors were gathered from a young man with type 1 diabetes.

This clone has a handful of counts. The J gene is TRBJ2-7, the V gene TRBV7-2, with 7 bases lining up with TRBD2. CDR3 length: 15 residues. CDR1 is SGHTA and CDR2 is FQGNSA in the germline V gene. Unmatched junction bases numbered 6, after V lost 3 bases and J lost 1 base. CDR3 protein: CASSFPGLTSYEQYF. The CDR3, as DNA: TGTGCCAGCAGCTTCCCGGGACTAACATCCTACGAGCAGTACTTC.

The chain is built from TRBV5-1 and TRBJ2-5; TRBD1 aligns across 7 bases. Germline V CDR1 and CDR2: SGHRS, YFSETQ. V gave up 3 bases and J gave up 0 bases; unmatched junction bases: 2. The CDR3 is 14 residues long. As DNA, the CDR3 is TGCGCCAGCAGCTCGGGACAGCACCAAGAGACCCAGTACTTC. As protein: CASSSGQHQETQYF.

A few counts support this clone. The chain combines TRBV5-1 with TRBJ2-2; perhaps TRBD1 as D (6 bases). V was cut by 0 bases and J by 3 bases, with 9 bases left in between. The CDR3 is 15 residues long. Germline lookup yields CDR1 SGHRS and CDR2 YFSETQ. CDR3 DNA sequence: TGCGCCAGCAGCTTGGGGGCAGGGGACACCGGGGAGCTGTTTTTT. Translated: CASSLGAGDTGELFF.

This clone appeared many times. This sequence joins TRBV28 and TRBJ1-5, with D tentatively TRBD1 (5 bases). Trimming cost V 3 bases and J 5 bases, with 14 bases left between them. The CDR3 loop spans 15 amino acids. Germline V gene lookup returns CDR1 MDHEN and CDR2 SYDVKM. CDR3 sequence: CASSFSTRGYQPQHF. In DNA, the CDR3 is TGTGCCAGCAGTTTCTCGACAAGGGGCTATCAGCCCCAGCATTTT.

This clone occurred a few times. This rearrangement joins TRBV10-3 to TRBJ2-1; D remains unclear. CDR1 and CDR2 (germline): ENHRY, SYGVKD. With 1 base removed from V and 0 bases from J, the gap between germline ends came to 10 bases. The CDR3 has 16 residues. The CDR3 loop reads CAISEFRSSSYNEQFF. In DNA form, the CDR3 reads TGTGCCATCAGTGAGTTTCGCTCAAGCTCCTACAATGAGCAGTTCTTC.

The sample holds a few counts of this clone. The CDR3 spells CASSSAPGLAGAYEQYF. DNA for the CDR3: TGTGCCAGCAGTTCAGCCCCCGGACTAGCGGGAGCTTACGAGCAGTACTTC. V is TRBV28 and J is TRBJ2-7; 13 bases match TRBD2. CDR1 MDHEN and CDR2 SYDVKM come from the germline V gene. The CDR3 covers 17 residues. With 4 bases clipped from V and 4 bases from J, the junction kept 10 bases outside the gene matches.

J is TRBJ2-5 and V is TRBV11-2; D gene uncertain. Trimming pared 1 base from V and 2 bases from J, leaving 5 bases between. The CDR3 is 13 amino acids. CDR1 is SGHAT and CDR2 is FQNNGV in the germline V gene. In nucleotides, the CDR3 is TGTGCCAGCAGCTTAGCCTATCAAGAGACCCAGTACTTC. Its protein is CASSLAYQETQYF.

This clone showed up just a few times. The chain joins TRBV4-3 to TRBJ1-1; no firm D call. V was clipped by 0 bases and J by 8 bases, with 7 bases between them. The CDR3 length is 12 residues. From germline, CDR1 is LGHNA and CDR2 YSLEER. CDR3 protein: CASSQDRREAFF. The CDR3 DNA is TGCGCCAGCAGCCAAGACAGGAGGGAAGCTTTCTTT.

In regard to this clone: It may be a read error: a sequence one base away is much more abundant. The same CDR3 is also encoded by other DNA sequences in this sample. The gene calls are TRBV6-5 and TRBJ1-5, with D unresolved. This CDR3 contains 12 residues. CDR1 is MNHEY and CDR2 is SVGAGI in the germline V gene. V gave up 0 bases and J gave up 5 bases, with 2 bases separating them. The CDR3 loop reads CASSYSDQPQHF. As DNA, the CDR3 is TGTGCCAGCAGTTACTCGGATCAGCCCCAGCATTTT.

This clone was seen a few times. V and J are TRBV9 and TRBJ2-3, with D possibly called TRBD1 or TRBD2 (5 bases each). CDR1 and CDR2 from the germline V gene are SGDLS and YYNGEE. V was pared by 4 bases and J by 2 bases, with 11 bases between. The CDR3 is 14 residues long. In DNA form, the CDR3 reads TGTGCCAGCAGCATCGGGACCTTCACAGATACGCAGTATTTT. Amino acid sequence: CASSIGTFTDTQYF. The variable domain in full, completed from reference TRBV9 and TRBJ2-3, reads DSGVTQTPKHLITATGQRVTLRCSPRSGDLSVYWYQQSLDQGLQFLIQYYNGEERAKGNILERFSAQQFPDLHSELNLSSLELGDSALYFCASSIGTFTDTQYFGPGTRLTVL.

The CDR3 protein is CASSLRDRSGTRNTGELFF. The CDR3 region has the DNA TGCGCCAGCAGCCTCCGGGACAGGTCCGGTACTCGGAACACCGGGGAGCTGTTTTTT. The V gene is TRBV4-3, the J gene TRBJ2-2; 8 bases fit TRBD1. This CDR3 has 19 residues. The germline gives CDR1 LGHNA, CDR2 YSLEER. Trimming at V came to 4 bases and at J to 1 base, leaving 14 bases not matched to a gene.

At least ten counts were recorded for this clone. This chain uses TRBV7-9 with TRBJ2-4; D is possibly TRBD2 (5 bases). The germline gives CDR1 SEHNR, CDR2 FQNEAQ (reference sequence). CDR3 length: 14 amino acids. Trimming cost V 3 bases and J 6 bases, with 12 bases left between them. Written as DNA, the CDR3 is TGTGCCAGCAGCTTCTTTGAGGGCGGAAACATTCAGTACTTC. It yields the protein CASSFFEGGNIQYF.

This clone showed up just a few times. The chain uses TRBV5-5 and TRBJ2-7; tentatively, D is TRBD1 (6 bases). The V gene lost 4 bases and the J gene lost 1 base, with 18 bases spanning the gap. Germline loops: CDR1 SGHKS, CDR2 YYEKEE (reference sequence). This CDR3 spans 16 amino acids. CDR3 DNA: TGTGCCAGCAGCGACCGGGGAGCGGACAGTTCCTACGAGCAGTACTTC. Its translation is CASSDRGADSSYEQYF.

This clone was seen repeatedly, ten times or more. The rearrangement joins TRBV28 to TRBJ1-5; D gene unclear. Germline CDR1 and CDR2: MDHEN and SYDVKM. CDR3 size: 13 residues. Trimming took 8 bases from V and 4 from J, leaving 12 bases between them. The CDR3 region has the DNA TGTGCCAGCTCCGACGGGTGGAATCAGCCCCAGCATTTT. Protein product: CASSDGWNQPQHF.

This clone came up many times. The CDR3 nucleotides read TGTGCCAGCAGTTTTGGTGCCGGGCAGACCTACGAGCAGTACTTC. Translated: CASSFGAGQTYEQYF. The chain recombines TRBV28 with TRBJ2-7; unclear D gene. Per the germline V gene, CDR1 is MDHEN and CDR2 is SYDVKM. CDR3 length equals 15 residues. Trimming shortened V by 3 bases and J by 2 bases, and 14 bases separated the two germline ends.

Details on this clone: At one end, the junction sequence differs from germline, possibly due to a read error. The CDR3 region is CASSLGLEAVSLGKNF. DNA of the CDR3: TGTGCCAGCAGCCTAGGACTAGAGGCAGTGTCTCTGGGAAAAAACTTC. This chain connects TRBV7-3 to TRBJ2-5; 7 bases align to TRBD2. CDR3 length equals 16 residues. Germline V CDR1 and CDR2: SGHTA, FQGTGA. Full variable domain (rest looked up from reference TRBV7-3 and TRBJ2-5): GAGVSQTPSNKVTEKGKYVELRCDPISGHTALYWYRQSLGQGPEFLIYFQGTGAADDSGLPNDRFFAVRPEGSVSTLKIQRTERGDSAVYLCASSLGLEAVSLGKNFGPGTRLLVL.

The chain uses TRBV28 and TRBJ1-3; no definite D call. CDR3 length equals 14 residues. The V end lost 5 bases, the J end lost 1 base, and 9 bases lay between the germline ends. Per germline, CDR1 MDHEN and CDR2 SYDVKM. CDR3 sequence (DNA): TGTGCCAGCAGTAGCAGCGTGTCTGGAAACACCATATATTTT. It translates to CASSSSVSGNTIYF.

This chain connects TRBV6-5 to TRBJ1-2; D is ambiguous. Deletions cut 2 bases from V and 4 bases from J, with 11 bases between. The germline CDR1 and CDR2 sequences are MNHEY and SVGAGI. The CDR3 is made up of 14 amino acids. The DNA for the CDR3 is TGTGCCAGCAGTTACGGAGGCAGCTCCTATGGCTACACCTTC. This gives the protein CASSYGGSSYGYTF.

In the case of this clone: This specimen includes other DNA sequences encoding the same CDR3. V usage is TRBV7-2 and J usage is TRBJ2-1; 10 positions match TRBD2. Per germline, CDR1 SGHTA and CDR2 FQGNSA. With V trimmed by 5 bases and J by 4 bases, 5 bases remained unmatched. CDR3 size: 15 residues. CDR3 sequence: CASSLSGRSYNEQFF. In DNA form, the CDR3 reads TGTGCCAGCAGCCTTAGCGGGAGGTCATACAATGAGCAGTTCTTC.